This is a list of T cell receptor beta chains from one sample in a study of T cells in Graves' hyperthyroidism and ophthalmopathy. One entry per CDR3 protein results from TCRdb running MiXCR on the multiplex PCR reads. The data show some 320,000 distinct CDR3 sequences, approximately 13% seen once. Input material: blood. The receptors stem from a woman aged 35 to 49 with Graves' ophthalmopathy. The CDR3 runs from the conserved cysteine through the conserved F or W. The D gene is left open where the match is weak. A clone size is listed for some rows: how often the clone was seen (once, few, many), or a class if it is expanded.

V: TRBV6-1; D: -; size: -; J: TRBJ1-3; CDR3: CASSATGYDSGNTIYF; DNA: TGTGCCAGCAGTGCGACAGGTTACGACTCTGGAAACACCATATATTTT
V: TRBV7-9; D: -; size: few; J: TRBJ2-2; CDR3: CASIQGSTGELFF; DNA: TGTGCCAGCATCCAGGGAAGCACCGGGGAGCTGTTTTTT
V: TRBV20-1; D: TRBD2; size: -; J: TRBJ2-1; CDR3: CSARKASGYNEQFF; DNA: TGCAGTGCTAGGAAGGCTAGCGGATACAATGAGCAGTTCTTC
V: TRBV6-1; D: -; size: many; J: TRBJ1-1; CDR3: CASTLMTGQNTEAFF; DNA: TGTGCCAGCACTTTAATGACAGGCCAGAACACTGAAGCTTTCTTT
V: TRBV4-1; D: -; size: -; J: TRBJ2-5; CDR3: CASSQVKGKEETQYF; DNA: TGCGCCAGCAGCCAAGTTAAAGGAAAAGAAGAGACCCAGTACTTC
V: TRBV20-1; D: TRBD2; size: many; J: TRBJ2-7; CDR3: CSATATSGRIYEQYF; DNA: TGCAGTGCCACCGCAACTAGCGGGAGAATTTACGAGCAGTACTTC
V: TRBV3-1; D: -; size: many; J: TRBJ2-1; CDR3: CASSQDGRRGDNEQFF; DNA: TGTGCCAGCAGCCAAGATGGGCGTAGGGGGGACAATGAGCAGTTCTTC
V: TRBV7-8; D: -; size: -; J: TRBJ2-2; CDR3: CASSLLGGTVNTGELFF; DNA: TGTGCCAGCAGCTTGCTAGGGGGGACGGTGAACACCGGGGAGCTGTTTTTT
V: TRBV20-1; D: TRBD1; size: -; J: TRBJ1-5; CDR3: CSARRSGTENQPQHF; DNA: TGCAGTGCTAGACGATCCGGGACAGAGAATCAGCCCCAGCATTTT
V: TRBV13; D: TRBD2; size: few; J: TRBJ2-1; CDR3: CASSFSLSGTSGGAANEQFF; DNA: TGTGCCAGCAGTTTCAGTCTCTCAGGGACTAGCGGGGGGGCCGCCAATGAGCAGTTCTTC
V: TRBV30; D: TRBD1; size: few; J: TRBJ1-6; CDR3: CAWSAGFTGTVNSPLHF; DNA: TGTGCCTGGAGCGCGGGGTTTACCGGGACAGTAAATTCACCCCTCCACTTT
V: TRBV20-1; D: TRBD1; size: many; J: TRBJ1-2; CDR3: CSATGTGTYGYTF; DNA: TGCAGTGCTACCGGGACAGGGACCTACGGCTACACCTTC
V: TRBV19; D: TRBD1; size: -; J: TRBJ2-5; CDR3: CASSPPRDRQETQYF; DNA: TGTGCCAGTAGTCCTCCCCGGGACAGGCAAGAGACCCAGTACTTC
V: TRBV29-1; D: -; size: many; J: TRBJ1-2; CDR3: CSVEVGGDSGGYTF; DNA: TGCAGCGTTGAAGTCGGAGGAGACAGTGGAGGCTACACCTTC
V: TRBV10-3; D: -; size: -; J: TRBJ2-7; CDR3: CAISESSQIGTYEQYF; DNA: TGTGCCATCAGTGAGTCTTCACAGATCGGAACCTACGAGCAGTACTTC
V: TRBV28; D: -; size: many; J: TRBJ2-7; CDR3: CASSLKLEQYF; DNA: TGTGCCAGCAGTTTGAAACTCGAGCAGTACTTC
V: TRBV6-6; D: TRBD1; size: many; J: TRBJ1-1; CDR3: CASSYRQGVGTEAFF; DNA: TGTGCCAGCAGTTACAGGCAGGGGGTAGGCACTGAAGCTTTCTTT
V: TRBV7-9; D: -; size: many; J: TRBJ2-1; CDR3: CASSPSRVRSYNEQFF; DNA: TGTGCCAGCAGCCCCAGCCGGGTTCGCTCCTACAATGAGCAGTTCTTC
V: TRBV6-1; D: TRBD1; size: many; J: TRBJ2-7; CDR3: CASSRGPRPYEQYF; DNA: TGTGCCAGCAGTAGGGGGCCCCGTCCCTACGAGCAGTACTTC
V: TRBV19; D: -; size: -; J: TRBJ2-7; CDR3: CASKKQGTYEQYF; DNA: TGTGCCAGTAAAAAACAGGGAACCTACGAGCAGTACTTC
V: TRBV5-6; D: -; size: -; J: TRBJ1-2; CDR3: CASSFGVGYTF; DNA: TGTGCCAGCAGCTTCGGAGTCGGCTACACCTTC
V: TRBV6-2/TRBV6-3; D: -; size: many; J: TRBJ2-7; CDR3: CASSYTSPREQYF; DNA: TGTGCCAGCAGTTACACTAGCCCAAGGGAGCAGTACTTC
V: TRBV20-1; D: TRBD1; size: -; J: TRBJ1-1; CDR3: CSARSYGQGPAEAFF; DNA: TGCAGTGCTAGATCCTACGGACAGGGCCCCGCTGAAGCTTTCTTT
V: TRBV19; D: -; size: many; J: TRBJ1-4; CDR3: CASTRQAGTNEKLFF; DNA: TGTGCCAGCACCCGACAGGCGGGCACTAATGAAAAACTGTTTTTT
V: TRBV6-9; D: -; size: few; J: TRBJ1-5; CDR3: CASSYSRGIESNQPQHF; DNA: TGTGCCAGCAGTTATTCCAGGGGAATCGAGAGCAATCAGCCCCAGCATTTT
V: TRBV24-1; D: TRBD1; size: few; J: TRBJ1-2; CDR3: CATSEQGKSGYTF; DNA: TGTGCCACCAGTGAACAGGGGAAAAGTGGCTACACCTTC
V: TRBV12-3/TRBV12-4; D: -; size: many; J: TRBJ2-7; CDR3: CASSFGADEQYF; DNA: TGTGCCAGCAGTTTTGGAGCCGACGAGCAGTACTTC
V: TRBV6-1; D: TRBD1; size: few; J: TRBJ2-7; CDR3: CASRDITMGQENYEQYF; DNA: TGTGCCAGCAGAGACATAACAATGGGACAGGAGAATTACGAGCAGTACTTC
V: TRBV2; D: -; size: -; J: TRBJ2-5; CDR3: CASGFSRGTEIQETQYF; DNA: TGTGCCAGCGGTTTCAGTCGGGGGACCGAAATTCAAGAGACCCAGTACTTC
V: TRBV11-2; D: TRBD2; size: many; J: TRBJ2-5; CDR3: CASSSGTSGRKTQYF; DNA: TGTGCCAGCAGCTCCGGGACTAGCGGGAGAAAGACCCAGTACTTC
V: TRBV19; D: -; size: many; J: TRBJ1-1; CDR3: CASQSGTEAFF; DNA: TGTGCCAGTCAATCGGGCACTGAAGCTTTCTTT
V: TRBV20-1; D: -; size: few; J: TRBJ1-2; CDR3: CSAREGARVYGYTF; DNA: TGCAGTGCTAGAGAGGGGGCGCGGGTCTATGGCTACACCTTC
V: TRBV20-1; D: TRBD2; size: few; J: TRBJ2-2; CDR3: CSANEGTSNTGELFF; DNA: TGCAGTGCCAACGAAGGGACTAGCAACACCGGGGAGCTGTTTTTT
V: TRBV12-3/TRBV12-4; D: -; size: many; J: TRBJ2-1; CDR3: CASSLAYEQFF; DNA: TGTGCCAGCAGTTTAGCCTATGAGCAGTTCTTC
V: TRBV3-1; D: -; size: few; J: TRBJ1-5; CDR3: CASSQAGGHFQPQHF; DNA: TGTGCCAGCAGCCAAGCTGGGGGCCACTTTCAGCCCCAGCATTTT
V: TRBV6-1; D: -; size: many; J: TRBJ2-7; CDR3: CASSYGGATRDEQYF; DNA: TGTGCCAGCAGTTATGGAGGGGCCACGCGGGACGAGCAGTACTTC
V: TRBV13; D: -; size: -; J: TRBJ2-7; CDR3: CASSLTEFSEQYF; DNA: TGTGCCAGCAGCTTGACGGAGTTCTCCGAGCAGTACTTC
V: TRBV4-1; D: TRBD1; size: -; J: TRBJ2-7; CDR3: CASSHGTGTYEQYF; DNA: TGCGCCAGCAGCCACGGGACAGGGACCTACGAGCAGTACTTC
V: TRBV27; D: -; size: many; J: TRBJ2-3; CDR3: CASSLRLGADTQYF; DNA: TGTGCCAGCAGTTTGCGGCTAGGCGCGGATACGCAGTATTTT
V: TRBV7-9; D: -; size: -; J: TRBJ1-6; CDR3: CASSFGTLNSPLHF; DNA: TGTGCCAGCAGCTTTGGGACACTCAATTCACCCCTCCACTTT
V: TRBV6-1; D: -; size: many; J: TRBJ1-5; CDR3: CASSEGTNNQPQHF; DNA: TGTGCCAGCAGTGAAGGGACGAACAATCAGCCCCAGCATTTT
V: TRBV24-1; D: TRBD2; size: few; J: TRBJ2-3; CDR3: CATSDFSGGAQFPQYF; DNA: TGTGCCACCAGTGATTTTAGCGGGGGGGCCCAGTTTCCGCAGTATTTT
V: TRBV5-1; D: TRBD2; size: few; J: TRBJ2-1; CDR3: CASSLAPGTSGGYNEQFF; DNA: TGCGCCAGCAGCTTGGCCCCTGGGACTAGCGGGGGTTACAATGAGCAGTTCTTC
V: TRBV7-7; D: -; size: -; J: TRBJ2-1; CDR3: CASSYASGRSYEQFF; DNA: TGTGCTAGCAGCTATGCGAGCGGAAGGAGCTATGAGCAGTTCTTC
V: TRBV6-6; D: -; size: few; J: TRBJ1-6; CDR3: CASSYGGINSPLHF; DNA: TGTGCCAGCAGTTACGGCGGGATTAATTCACCCCTCCACTTT
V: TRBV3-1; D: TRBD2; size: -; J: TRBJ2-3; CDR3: CASSTLTLAGTDTQYF; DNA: TGTGCCAGCAGCACGCTAACACTAGCGGGCACAGATACGCAGTATTTT
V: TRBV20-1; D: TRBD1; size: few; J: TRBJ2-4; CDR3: CSARPDRVYDLAKNIQYF; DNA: TGCAGTGCTAGACCGGACAGGGTTTACGACCTAGCCAAAAACATTCAGTACTTC
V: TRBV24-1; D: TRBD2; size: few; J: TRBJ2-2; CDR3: CATNPGGTGELFF; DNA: TGTGCCACCAACCCGGGGGGCACCGGGGAGCTGTTTTTT
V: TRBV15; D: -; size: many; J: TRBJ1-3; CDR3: CATSEDSDHTIYF; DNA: TGTGCCACCAGCGAAGACAGTGACCACACCATATATTTT
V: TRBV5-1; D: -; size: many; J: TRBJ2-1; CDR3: CASSSNHEQFF; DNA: TGCGCCAGCAGCTCTAACCATGAGCAGTTCTTC
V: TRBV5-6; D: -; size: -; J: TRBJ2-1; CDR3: CASSLAWRDYNEQFF; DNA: TGTGCCAGCAGCTTGGCCTGGCGGGATTACAATGAGCAGTTCTTC
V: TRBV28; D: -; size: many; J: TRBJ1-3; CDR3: CASSPTASSGNTIYF; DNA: TGTGCCAGCAGTCCGACAGCAAGCTCTGGAAACACCATATATTTT
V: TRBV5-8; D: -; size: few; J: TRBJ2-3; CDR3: CASTPGLGGSTDTQYF; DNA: TGTGCCAGCACCCCCGGGCTAGGGGGGAGCACAGATACGCAGTATTTT
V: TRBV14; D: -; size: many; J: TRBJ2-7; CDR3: CASSPRPSYEQYF; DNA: TGTGCCAGCAGCCCAAGGCCGTCCTACGAGCAGTACTTC
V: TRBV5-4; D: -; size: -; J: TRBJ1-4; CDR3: CASSPTPDISNEKLFF; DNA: TGTGCCAGCAGCCCGACGCCGGATATATCTAATGAAAAACTGTTTTTT
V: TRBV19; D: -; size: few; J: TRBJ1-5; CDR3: CASSMQGVGNQPQHF; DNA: TGTGCCAGTAGTATGCAAGGTGTGGGCAATCAGCCCCAGCATTTT
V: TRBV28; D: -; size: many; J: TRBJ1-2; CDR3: CASSQGRAGDYGYTF; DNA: TGTGCCAGCAGCCAGGGCCGGGCGGGTGACTATGGCTACACCTTC
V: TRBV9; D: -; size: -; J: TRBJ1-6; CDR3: CASSVGARGGSPLHF; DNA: TGTGCCAGCAGCGTAGGAGCTCGGGGGGGTTCACCCCTCCACTTT
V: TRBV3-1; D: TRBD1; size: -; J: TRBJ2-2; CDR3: CASSQFPPGQGDGELFF; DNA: TGTGCCAGCAGCCAGTTTCCGCCGGGACAGGGCGACGGGGAGCTGTTTTTT
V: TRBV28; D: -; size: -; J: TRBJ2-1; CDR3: CASSLYSHEQFF; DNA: TGTGCCAGCAGTTTATATAGCCATGAGCAGTTCTTC